This T cell receptor (beta chain) was recovered during a study of long-term antiretroviral therapy in people with HIV. V shed 0 bases and J shed 5 bases, with 16 bases lying between them. CDR1 MNHNS and CDR2 SASEGT come from the germline V gene. The CDR3 runs to 16 residues. Runs used v3.0 of the immunoSEQ assay and were done at survey level. Here immunoSEQ multiplex PCR was the method, and the copy in TCRdb shows in-frame clones only, minus some. This table has 30,000 to 40,000 clones, more than 75% appearing once. The sequence derives from a man aged 18 to 29 with HIV. The sequencing used unsorted PBMCs, collected 1.9 years after starting antiretroviral therapy. V is TRBV6-1 and J is TRBJ1-2; TRBD1 might be the D (5 bases). DNA for the CDR3: TGTGCCAGCAGTGAAGCCATATGGGGGGGAGAATATGGCTACACCTTC. Its translation is CASSEAIWGGEYGYTF.